The source of this T cell receptor beta chain is a study of blood T cells in healthy people across ages. The study, taken as a whole, reports: Estimates of diversity drawn from one million T cells were considered underestimates. While age rose, TCR beta diversity per million T cells dropped in a roughly linear way. The study lacked donor CMV status, which possibly confounded expanded clonotype changes.

The sample, 7.5 to 10 milliliters of peripheral blood, was drawn from each donor. This CDR3 contains 15 residues. CDR1 and CDR2 (germline): SGHTA, FQGNSA. The authors ran a second PCR of 7 to 11 cycles using a sample-barcoded 5' primer and a J-beta primer mix. One entry per CDR3 protein results from TCRdb running MiXCR on the 5' RACE reads. The sample includes 850,000 to 950,000 distinct CDR3 sequences, about 30% of them seen just once. This clonotype was counted once. The antigen remains undetermined. A far larger clone is just one base off, so this is likely a read error. V gene TRBV7-2 combines with J gene TRBJ2-5; 11 bases line up with TRBD2. This receptor was obtained from an elderly woman in good health. The source material was blood. The CDR3 loop is CASSLGLAGGETRYF. The CDR3 DNA sequence: TGTGCCAGCAGCTTAGGTCTAGCGGGGGGAGAGACCCGGTACTTC.